A single sample gave rise to the 16 T cell receptor beta chains below, sequenced in a study of blood T cells in healthy people across ages. Next came a second PCR, run for about 7 to 12 cycles, which used a sample-barcoded 5' primer along with a J-beta primer mix. TCRdb itself ran the 5' RACE reads through MiXCR, one entry per CDR3 protein. The repertoire holds over 1.5 million distinct CDR3 sequences, around half seen once, with around 2.1% in the top ten. Specimen: blood. Receptors originate from a woman aged 40 to 50 in good health.

The rearrangement joins TRBV27 to TRBJ2-5; 8 bases align to TRBD2. Germline V gives CDR1 MNHEY, CDR2 SMNVEV (reference sequence). The CDR3 length is 15 residues. V gave up 2 bases and J gave up 3 bases; unmatched junction bases: 5. The CDR3 nucleotides read TGTGCCAGCAGTTTAGCACTAGCGGACAAAGAGACCCAGTACTTC. It specifies CASSLALADKETQYF.

The genes are TRBV2 and TRBJ2-3; the D gene is possibly TRBD1 (6 bases). Per the germline V gene, CDR1 is SNHLY and CDR2 is FYNNEI. Trimming left V 7 bases short and J 4 bases short, with 12 bases between. CDR3 length: 13 residues. The CDR3 spells CASNYRQADTQYF. CDR3 nucleotides: TGTGCCAGCAATTACCGACAGGCAGATACGCAGTATTTT. The whole variable domain, remainder taken from reference TRBV2 and TRBJ2-3, is EPEVTQTPSHQVTQMGQEVILRCVPISNHLYFYWYRQILGQKVEFLVSFYNNEISEKSEIFDDQFSVERPDGSNFTLKIRSTKLEDSAMYFCASNYRQADTQYFGPGTRLTVL.

V is TRBV7-9 and J is TRBJ1-2, with TRBD1 matching over 7 bases. This CDR3 spans 14 amino acids. CDR1 and CDR2 (germline): SEHNR, FQNEAQ (reference sequence). V lost 5 bases to trimming and J lost 6 bases; unmatched junction nucleotides: 9. The CDR3 here is CASSIDEGAHGYTF. The CDR3 DNA sequence: TGTGCCAGCAGCATAGATGAGGGGGCTCATGGCTACACCTTC. The whole variable domain, filled in from reference TRBV7-9 and TRBJ1-2, reads DTGVSQNPRHKITKRGQNVTFRCDPISEHNRLYWYRQTLGQGPEFLTYFQNEAQLEKSRLLSDRFSAERPKGSFSTLEIQRTEQGDSAMYLCASSIDEGAHGYTFGSGTRLTVV.

This chain connects TRBV7-2 to TRBJ1-4, with a tentative D call TRBD1 (6 bases). The germline V gene encodes CDR1 SGHTA and CDR2 FQGNSA. CDR3 length: 15 residues. The germline V and J ends were trimmed by 2 bases and 7 bases, with 14 bases remaining between them. CDR3 DNA: TGTGCCAGCAGCTTACTAGGGACATCGCGTGAAAAACTGTTTTTT. Amino acid sequence: CASSLLGTSREKLFF.

The rearrangement joins TRBV6-5 to TRBJ2-1; D might be TRBD1 (5 bases). This CDR3 comprises 14 residues. The V end was cut by 4 bases, the J end by 6 bases, with 13 bases between. Germline assignment: CDR1 MNHEY and CDR2 SVGAGI. For the CDR3, the DNA is TGTGCCAGCAGTTCTGCAGGGCCCGCCAATGAGCAGTTCTTC. It encodes CASSSAGPANEQFF.

CDR3 sequence (DNA): TGCAGCCTTACGGGACAGGGGTTTGAGCAGTTCTTC. Translating it yields CSLTGQGFEQFF. The V gene is TRBV29-1, the J gene TRBJ2-1; 10 bases match TRBD1. Per the germline V gene, CDR1 is SQVTM and CDR2 is ANQGSEA. V trimming: 8 bases; J trimming: 9 bases; junction bases outside the gene matches: 7. The CDR3 is made up of 12 amino acids.

The CDR3 nucleotides are TGTGCCAGCAGTCGCGGTCTTGACCGCACCTACAATGAGCAGTTCTTC. Its protein is CASSRGLDRTYNEQFF. The chain couples TRBV12-3 or TRBV12-4 to TRBJ2-1; unclear D gene. The CDR3 runs 16 residues. V was clipped by 5 bases and J by 2 bases, with 16 bases between them.

The CDR3 nucleotides read TGTGCCAGCAGCGTAGATGCGGCCTACGAGCAGTACTTC. Residues: CASSVDAAYEQYF. V is TRBV9 and J is TRBJ2-7; no clear D. Trimming left V 0 bases short and J 2 bases short, with 6 bases between. The CDR3 has 13 residues. Per germline, CDR1 SGDLS and CDR2 YYNGEE.

This clonotype was observed a handful of times. This chain joins TRBV2 and TRBJ2-5; the match to TRBD1 covers 8 bases. The last part of the DNA fits TRBJ2-7 better; the J call may be wrong. The CDR3 consists of 16 residues. Germline V gene lookup returns CDR1 SNHLY and CDR2 FYNNEI. The CDR3, as DNA: TGTGCCAGCAGTGACGATAGAACAGGGGGATTGAGCGAGCAGTACTTC. Its translation is CASSDDRTGGLSEQYF.

This chain links TRBV27 with TRBJ2-3; tentative D call: TRBD1 (6 bases). Germline CDR1 is MNHEY and CDR2 is SMNVEV (reference sequence). V lost 7 bases, J lost 4 bases, and 15 bases lay in between. The CDR3 spans 14 residues. CDR3 amino acids: CASTPVRGADTQYF. CDR3 DNA sequence: TGTGCCAGCACTCCCGTCAGGGGTGCAGATACGCAGTATTTT.

The chain uses TRBV6-2 or TRBV6-3 and TRBJ1-5; a possible D gene is TRBD1 (6 bases). V lost 2 bases, J lost 7 bases, and 6 bases lay in between. The CDR3 has 12 residues. Looked up from germline, CDR1 is MNHEY and CDR2 is SVGEGT. The CDR3 bases are TGTGCCAGCAGTTACCAGGGGCAGCCCCAGCATTTT. This sequence encodes CASSYQGQPQHF.

The sample holds one count of this clonotype. CDR3 sequence: CASSYLQGARSYNEQFF. The CDR3 DNA reads TGTGCCAGCAGTTACCTACAGGGAGCGCGCTCCTACAATGAGCAGTTCTTC. The chain links TRBV6-5 to TRBJ2-1; possible D gene TRBD1, 6 bases. CDR3 size: 17 residues. The V gene's germline CDR1 is MNHEY and CDR2 SVGAGI. V was clipped by 2 bases and J by 0 bases, with 14 bases between them.

This clonotype was observed a handful of times. This rearrangement joins TRBV4-1 to TRBJ2-5; no definite D call. Trimming stripped 4 bases from V and 2 bases from J, with 8 bases between. Germline V gene sequence: CDR1 MGHRA, CDR2 YSYEKL. The CDR3 extends over 13 amino acids. The CDR3 DNA reads as TGCGCCAGCAGCCGGGGTATGCAAGAGACCCAGTACTTC. The encoded protein is CASSRGMQETQYF.

This clonotype was detected only once. A junction boundary mismatches the germline segment, possibly from a read error. The chain employs TRBV13 and TRBJ2-7; D might be TRBD1 (6 bases). This CDR3 is 14 amino acids long. In germline, CDR1 is PRHDT, CDR2 FYEKMQ (reference sequence). The CDR3 sequence: CAGSLTGSSYEQYF. In nucleotides, the CDR3 is TGTGCCGGCAGCTTAACAGGGAGCTCCTACGAGCAGTACTTC.

The CDR3 loop is CASSEARTGIGTADTQYF. For the CDR3, the DNA is TGTGCCAGCAGTGAAGCTCGGACAGGGATCGGAACGGCAGATACGCAGTATTTT. The rearrangement links TRBV2 to TRBJ2-3; TRBD1 matches 8 bases. CDR3 length: 18 residues. The germline V gene encodes CDR1 SNHLY and CDR2 FYNNEI. V lost 0 bases and J lost 4; bases outside the gene matches: 12. The full variable domain, completed using reference TRBV2 and TRBJ2-3, is EPEVTQTPSHQVTQMGQEVILRCVPISNHLYFYWYRQILGQKVEFLVSFYNNEISEKSEIFDDQFSVERPDGSNFTLKIRSTKLEDSAMYFCASSEARTGIGTADTQYFGPGTRLTVL.

The gene calls are TRBV20-1 and TRBJ2-5, with a weak D call TRBD2 (5 bases). The CDR3 has 14 residues. V was cut by 5 bases and J by 11 bases, with 24 bases left in between. Germline V gives CDR1 DFQATT, CDR2 SNEGSKA (reference sequence). CDR3 DNA sequence: TGCAGTGCTCCTCTAGCACCCCCCTACAATGAGCAGTACTTC. The encoded protein is CSAPLAPPYNEQYF.